A single T cell receptor beta chain is shown here with its context. The length of the CDR3 is 14 residues. After removal of 8 bases from V and 6 bases from J, the junction contained 7 bases not matched to a gene. Germline V CDR1 and CDR2: KGHSH, LQKENI. This specimen comes from a study of blood T cell repertoires in COVID-19. The wider study: Italy, Spain and the United States were the sources of the convalescent and acute COVID-19 samples. PBMCs, B-cell-depleted T cells, or T cells were the source of the cDNA or gDNA that made up the material.

Original processing methods: Using reference gene primer amplification, nucleated cell counts were estimated. The data were produced by immunoSEQ multiplex PCR, yet TCRdb's version contains in-frame clones alone and is incomplete. That table gives V, J and clone size, and the DNA gave D and trimming. Here the sample spans under 20,000 clones, around nine tenths being singletons. The material sequenced was peripheral blood. The TCR originated in a human donor in a cohort sampled during active COVID-19. The chain combines TRBV18 with TRBJ1-6, with TRBD1 matching over 7 bases. For the CDR3, the DNA is TGTGCCAGCCTATCAAACAGGGGTAATTCACCCCTCCACTTT. Translation gives CASLSNRGNSPLHF. The full variable domain, its missing parts supplied by reference TRBV18 and TRBJ1-6, is NAGVMQNPRHLVRRRGQEARLRCSPMKGHSHVYWYRQLPEEGLKFMVYLQKENIIDESGMPKERFSAEFPKEGPSILRIQQVVRGDSAAYFCASLSNRGNSPLHFGNGTRLTVT.